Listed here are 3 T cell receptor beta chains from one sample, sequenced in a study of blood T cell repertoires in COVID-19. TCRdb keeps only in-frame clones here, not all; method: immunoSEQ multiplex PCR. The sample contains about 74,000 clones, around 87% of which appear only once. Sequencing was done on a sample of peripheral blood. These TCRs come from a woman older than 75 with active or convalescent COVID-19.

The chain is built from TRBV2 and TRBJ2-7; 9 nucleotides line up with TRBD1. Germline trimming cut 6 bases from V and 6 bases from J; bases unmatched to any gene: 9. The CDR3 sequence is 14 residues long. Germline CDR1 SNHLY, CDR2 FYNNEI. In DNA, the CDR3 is TGTGCCAGCAGCTACGGGACAGGGTCGGTCGAGCAGTACTTC. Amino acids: CASSYGTGSVEQYF. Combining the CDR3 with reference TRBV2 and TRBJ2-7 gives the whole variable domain EPEVTQTPSHQVTQMGQEVILRCVPISNHLYFYWYRQILGQKVEFLVSFYNNEISEKSEIFDDQFSVERPDGSNFTLKIRSTKLEDSAMYFCASSYGTGSVEQYFGPGTRLTVT.

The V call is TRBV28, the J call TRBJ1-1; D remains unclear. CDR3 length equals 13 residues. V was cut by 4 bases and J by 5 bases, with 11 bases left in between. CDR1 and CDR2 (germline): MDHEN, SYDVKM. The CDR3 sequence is CASSYGWSTEAFF. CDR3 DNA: TGTGCCAGCAGTTACGGGTGGAGTACTGAAGCTTTCTTT.

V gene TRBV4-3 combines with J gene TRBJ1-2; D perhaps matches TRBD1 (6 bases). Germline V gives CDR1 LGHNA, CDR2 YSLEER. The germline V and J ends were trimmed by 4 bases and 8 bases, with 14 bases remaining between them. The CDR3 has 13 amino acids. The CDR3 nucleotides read TGCGCCAGCAGCCTACAGGGTAGCCGGGGCTACACCTTC. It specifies CASSLQGSRGYTF.